These 22 T cell receptor beta chains came from one sample sequenced in a study of blood T cell repertoires in COVID-19. Assay used: immunoSEQ multiplex PCR; TCRdb lists only in-frame clones, some missing. In the table there are roughly 190,000 clones, approximately 85% of which are singletons. Sequencing was carried out using peripheral blood. The source is a woman aged 60 to 75 with acute or convalescent COVID-19.

This chain uses TRBV6-1 with TRBJ1-5; D gene unclear. V gave up 2 bases and J gave up 5 bases, with 13 bases separating them. The CDR3 has 15 residues. Germline CDR1 and CDR2: MNHNS and SASEGT. This CDR3 is CASSERSGKDQPQHF. CDR3 sequence (DNA): TGTGCCAGCAGTGAACGTTCGGGGAAAGATCAGCCCCAGCATTTT.

V is TRBV19 and J is TRBJ2-6; tentatively, D is TRBD1 (6 bases). Germline V gene sequence: CDR1 LNHDA, CDR2 SQIVND (reference sequence). Trimming took 8 bases from V and 0 from J, leaving 17 bases between them. CDR3 length: 17 residues. The CDR3 region is CASAVGQLLSGANVLTF. The CDR3 nucleotides are TGTGCCAGTGCAGTCGGACAGCTGCTCTCTGGGGCCAACGTCCTGACTTTC.

V and J are TRBV29-1 and TRBJ1-2; D is possibly TRBD1 (5 bases). The V gene lost 5 bases and the J gene lost 6 bases, with 19 bases spanning the gap. Germline lookup yields CDR1 SQVTM and CDR2 ANQGSEA. The CDR3 totals 14 residues. The CDR3 region is CSVHSNQGPNGYTF. DNA of the CDR3: TGCAGCGTTCACTCAAATCAGGGTCCGAATGGCTACACCTTC.

The chain joins TRBV19 to TRBJ1-2, with 8 bases fitting TRBD1. Germline V lookup: CDR1 LNHDA, CDR2 SQIVND (reference sequence). The V gene end was trimmed by 3 bases and the J gene end by 6 bases; junction bases not matched to a gene: 3. The CDR3 sequence is 13 residues long. The CDR3 region is CASSIQGAHGYTF. The CDR3 coding sequence is TGTGCCAGTAGTATTCAGGGGGCGCATGGCTACACCTTC.

The J gene is TRBJ1-6, the V gene TRBV7-3; 7 bases match TRBD1. In germline, CDR1 is SGHTA, CDR2 FQGTGA. After removal of 5 bases from V and 7 bases from J, the junction contained 5 bases not matched to a gene. The CDR3 is made up of 14 amino acids. As DNA, the CDR3 is TGTGCCAGCAGCCTGGGACAGCCCAATTCACCCCTCCACTTT. Amino acid sequence: CASSLGQPNSPLHF.

This chain joins TRBV30 and TRBJ1-3; D gene unclear. The CDR3 is made up of 14 amino acids. Germline V gives CDR1 GTSNPN, CDR2 SVGIG (reference sequence). Between the trimmed V and J ends, which lost 8 bases and 0 bases, there was a span of 14 bases. In nucleotides, the CDR3 is TGTGCCGGGTATCGGGGAATCTCTGGAAACACCATATATTTT. Translating it yields CAGYRGISGNTIYF.

The rearrangement joins TRBV9 to TRBJ2-1; 11 bases align to TRBD2. With 0 bases clipped from V and 4 bases from J, the junction kept 9 bases outside the gene matches. This CDR3 is built from 18 residues. Germline CDR1 and CDR2: SGDLS and YYNGEE. CDR3: CASSVAPISSGGYNEQFF. The CDR3, as DNA: TGTGCCAGCAGCGTAGCCCCAATCTCTAGCGGGGGGTACAATGAGCAGTTCTTC.

The chain combines TRBV28 with TRBJ2-7, with 10 bases identical to TRBD1. This CDR3 spans 13 amino acids. The V gene end was trimmed by 6 bases and the J gene end by 4 bases; junction bases not matched to a gene: 3. The germline V gene has CDR1 MDHEN and CDR2 SYDVKM. The CDR3 DNA follows: TGTGCCAGCAGGGGGACAGGGGAATACGAGCAGTACTTC. The encoded protein is CASRGTGEYEQYF.

This sequence joins TRBV24-1 and TRBJ2-1, with D hard to call. Germline V gene sequence: CDR1 KGHDR, CDR2 SFDVKD. The CDR3 runs to 15 residues. V lost 4 bases, J lost 6 bases, and 15 bases lay in between. The CDR3 DNA sequence: TGTGCCACCAGTGAAGGCTTGAACGGCGGCAATGAGCAGTTCTTC. Its protein product is CATSEGLNGGNEQFF.

The chain carries TRBV5-5 and TRBJ1-5, with 7 bases fitting TRBD1. Germline V gene data show CDR1 as SGHKS and CDR2 as YYEKEE (reference sequence). CDR3 size: 14 residues. V lost 2 bases and J lost 5; bases outside the gene matches: 4. CDR3 sequence (DNA): TGTGCCAGCAGCTTACAGGGGAAAGATCAGCCCCAGCATTTT. Amino acid sequence: CASSLQGKDQPQHF.

The rearrangement uses TRBV5-1 and TRBJ2-5; D might be TRBD2 (6 bases). Trimming shortened V by 4 bases and J by 3 bases, and 16 bases separated the two germline ends. The CDR3 is 15 amino acids. Germline V gene data show CDR1 as SGHRS and CDR2 as YFSETQ. CDR3 sequence reads: CASSPDVLAKETQYF. CDR3 DNA sequence: TGCGCCAGCAGCCCCGACGTACTAGCTAAAGAGACCCAGTACTTC.

V and J are TRBV5-1 and TRBJ2-1; TRBD2 aligns across 9 bases. CDR3 length: 19 amino acids. Germline V gene data show CDR1 as SGHRS and CDR2 as YFSETQ. The V gene end was trimmed by 1 base and the J gene end by 0 bases; junction bases not matched to a gene: 11. For the CDR3, the DNA is TGCGCCAGCAGCTTGTGGGCGGGGGGTAGCGGGAGCTCCTACAATGAGCAGTTCTTC. This codes for CASSLWAGGSGSSYNEQFF. The variable domain in full, with the rest retrieved from reference TRBV5-1 and TRBJ2-1, is KAGVTQTPRYLIKTRGQQVTLSCSPISGHRSVSWYQQTPGQGLQFLFEYFSETQRNKGNFPGRFSGRQFSNSRSEMNVSTLELGDSALYLCASSLWAGGSGSSYNEQFFGPGTRLTVL.

The V gene is TRBV4-1, the J gene TRBJ1-4, with D possibly TRBD1 on 6 matching bases. The ends were cut back, 4 bases at V and 8 bases at J, with 11 bases in the middle. Germline CDR1 is MGHRA and CDR2 is YSYEKL. This CDR3 comprises 13 residues. CDR3 amino acids: CASSLQGTEKLFF. The CDR3, as DNA: TGCGCCAGCAGCCTACAGGGTACGGAAAAACTGTTTTTT.

The rearrangement uses TRBV28 and TRBJ1-5; 8 positions agree with TRBD1. The CDR3 length is 15 residues. CDR1 is MDHEN, CDR2 SYDVKM, per germline. The V gene end was trimmed by 6 bases and the J gene end by 6 bases; junction bases not matched to a gene: 10. The CDR3 is CASSLSRGLSQPQHF. CDR3 nucleotides: TGTGCCAGCAGCCTATCCAGGGGGCTGAGTCAGCCCCAGCATTTT.

The rearrangement joins TRBV2 to TRBJ2-1; 7 nucleotides agree with TRBD2. The CDR3 is 15 amino acids. Germline trimming cut 10 bases from V and 4 bases from J; bases unmatched to any gene: 13. Germline lookup yields CDR1 SNHLY and CDR2 FYNNEI. For the CDR3, the DNA is TGTGCCACCAGCCATATCCAGCGGGGTTACAATGAGCAGTTCTTC. Translating it yields CATSHIQRGYNEQFF.

The chain links TRBV28 to TRBJ2-7; 10 bases align to TRBD1. V dropped 6 bases and J dropped 1; count of bases not matched to a gene: 3. Germline V CDR1 and CDR2: MDHEN, SYDVKM. CDR3 length: 14 amino acids. CDR3 sequence reads: CASSRDRGSYEQYF. DNA for the CDR3: TGTGCCAGCAGCCGGGACAGGGGTTCCTACGAGCAGTACTTC.

This clone turned up a few times. The chain is built from TRBV6-2 or TRBV6-3 and TRBJ2-3; 11 bases match TRBD2. With V trimmed by 5 bases and J by 0 bases, 7 bases remained unmatched. CDR1 and CDR2 from the germline V gene are MNHEY and SVGEGT. The CDR3 has 17 amino acids. CDR3 DNA sequence: TGTGCCAGCAGTATTAACAGACTAGCGGGAAGCACAGATACGCAGTATTTT. Protein: CASSINRLAGSTDTQYF.

V is TRBV5-1 and J is TRBJ2-2; weak D call: TRBD2 (6 bases). The V and J ends lost 1 base and 8 bases respectively, with 12 bases between them. The CDR3 has 14 amino acids. The germline gives CDR1 SGHRS, CDR2 YFSETQ. CDR3 coding DNA: TGCGCCAGCAGCTTGTTTCGGGGGTCAGGGGAGCTGTTTTTT. Its protein product is CASSLFRGSGELFF.

This clone has only one observation. The chain employs TRBV15 and TRBJ2-7, with 9 bases that match TRBD1. This CDR3 has 14 amino acids. Germline lookup yields CDR1 LNHNV and CDR2 YYDKDF (reference sequence). Germline trimming cut 11 bases from V and 0 bases from J; bases unmatched to any gene: 8. Here the CDR3 DNA reads TGTGCCTCAAGCCGGGACAGGGCCTCCTACGAGCAGTACTTC. Amino acid sequence: CASSRDRASYEQYF.

The chain uses TRBV6-5 and TRBJ1-5; maybe TRBD1 (6 bases). Trimming removed 5 bases from V and 6 bases from J, with 17 bases in between. In germline, CDR1 is MNHEY, CDR2 SVGAGI. The CDR3 covers 15 residues. CDR3 DNA: TGTGCCAGCAGTCCGGGCCCAGGGGTCGGTCAGCCCCAGCATTTT. Protein: CASSPGPGVGQPQHF.

The chain joins TRBV10-3 to TRBJ1-5; D not certain. Trimming removed 4 bases at V and 0 bases at J, with 4 bases between. Germline V gives CDR1 ENHRY, CDR2 SYGVKD. This CDR3 spans 13 amino acids. CDR3 coding DNA: TGTGCCATCAGTGTGGCTAGCAATCAGCCCCAGCATTTT. It yields the protein CAISVASNQPQHF.

The rearrangement links TRBV4-1 to TRBJ1-1; D ambiguous. The V end was cut by 0 bases, the J end by 8 bases, with 7 bases between. This CDR3 has 12 amino acids. Germline CDR1 is MGHRA and CDR2 is YSYEKL. The chain's CDR3 is CASSQDFQEAFF. CDR3 bases: TGCGCCAGCAGCCAAGATTTCCAGGAAGCTTTCTTT.